The entry below describes one TCR beta chain. It is likely a read error, because the conserved phenylalanine at the end of the CDR3 is missing. The authors made TCR beta cDNA from about 500 ng total RNA with a constant-region primer. ARM-PCR was slightly modified, and three nested multiplex PCR rounds with it gave rise to the TCR beta libraries. A C-beta reverse primer and TRBV1-TRBV30 forward primers served in each of the first two PCR rounds, at about 10 cycles apiece. One entry per CDR3 protein, called by TCRdb with MiXCR from the multiplex PCR reads. The profile shows 75,000 to 80,000 distinct CDR3 sequences, around 66% of them singletons. The data were taken from a study of tumor-infiltrating lymphocytes in primary liver carcinoma. The roughly 17-31 mg bulk tissue piece was not sorted before simultaneous RNA and DNA extraction. Trimming cost V 2 bases and J 5 bases, with 33 bases left between them. Germline-derived CDR1 and CDR2 are WSHSY and SAAADI. This CDR3 is built from 21 residues.

The V and J genes are TRBV10-2 and TRBJ1-2; TRBD1 is a possible D gene (5 bases). Material: tumor-adjacent normal liver tissue. The origin of this receptor is a man aged 35-49 years with primary liver carcinoma and hepatitis B virus infection. The CDR3 spells CASSEGLVSGGSRRLGYGYTL. The CDR3 region has the DNA TGCGCCAGCAGTGAGGGCCTAGTGTCGGGGGGTAGTCGAAGATTGGGTTATGGCTACACCCTC.